Following are 22 T cell receptor beta chains from one sample sequenced in a study of PD-L1 blockade in urothelial cancer. Indicated time point: pretreatment peripheral blood. Here immunoSEQ multiplex PCR was the method, and the copy in TCRdb shows in-frame clones only, minus some. Here the sample spans about 63,000 clones, around 81% being singletons. Sequences were derived from PBMCs, sampled around atezolizumab (anti-PD-L1) treatment. The receptor set was obtained from a man between 65 and 85 years old with urothelial cancer.

This sequence joins TRBV28 and TRBJ2-1; TRBD1 might be the D (7 bases). Germline values: CDR1 MDHEN, CDR2 SYDVKM. Between the trimmed V and J ends, which lost 3 bases and 4 bases, there was a span of 19 bases. The CDR3 has 17 residues. CDR3 in amino acids: CASSFTKGQSGYNEQFF. CDR3 sequence (DNA): TGTGCCAGCAGTTTCACTAAGGGACAGAGCGGGTACAATGAGCAGTTCTTC.

This clone was found a few times. This sample also contains other DNA sequences that code for the same CDR3. The V gene is TRBV30, the J gene TRBJ2-1; 12 nucleotides align to TRBD2. The germline V gene encodes CDR1 GTSNPN and CDR2 SVGIG (reference sequence). The CDR3 covers 15 residues. Trimming at V came to 0 bases and at J to 5 bases, leaving 2 bases not matched to a gene. CDR3 loop: CAWSVGLAGHNEQFF. CDR3 in DNA: TGTGCCTGGAGTGTTGGACTAGCGGGACACAATGAGCAGTTCTTC.

The rearrangement uses TRBV9 and TRBJ1-3; 8 bases match TRBD1. Germline CDR1 is SGDLS and CDR2 is YYNGEE. V lost 0 bases, J lost 4 bases, and 0 bases stayed unmatched. The CDR3 spans 14 residues. CDR3 sequence: CASSVGQGGNTIYF. The CDR3 region has the DNA TGTGCCAGCAGCGTAGGACAGGGGGGAAACACCATATATTTT.

The J gene is TRBJ2-1, the V gene TRBV5-1; 15 nucleotides match TRBD2. The CDR3 consists of 16 residues. The ends lost 0 bases at V and 7 bases at J; junction bases unmatched: 2. Germline values: CDR1 SGHRS, CDR2 YFSETQ. The CDR3 region has the DNA TGCGCCAGCAGCTTGGGGACTAGCGGGAGGGGTAATGAGCAGTTCTTC. Amino acid sequence: CASSLGTSGRGNEQFF.

The rearrangement joins TRBV28 to TRBJ1-2, with TRBD1 identical over 11 bases. There are 13 residues in the CDR3. V was clipped by 5 bases and J by 7 bases; unmatched bases: 3. In germline, CDR1 is MDHEN, CDR2 SYDVKM. The CDR3 spells CASSPDRGPGYTF. CDR3 nucleotides: TGTGCCAGCAGTCCGGACAGGGGGCCTGGCTACACCTTC.

V usage is TRBV6-4 and J usage is TRBJ2-2; 7 nucleotides agree with TRBD2. Germline CDR1 reads MRHNA; CDR2 reads SNTAGT. This CDR3 spans 15 amino acids. J was trimmed by 6 bases and V by 6 bases; bases with no gene match: 10. The CDR3 nucleotides read TGTGCCAGCAGCCCAATCGCGGGGGTGTCCGGGGAGCTGTTTTTT. This encodes CASSPIAGVSGELFF.

The rearrangement links TRBV19 to TRBJ1-4, with D maybe TRBD1 (6 bases). Germline V lookup: CDR1 LNHDA, CDR2 SQIVND (reference sequence). CDR3 length: 15 residues. V was pared by 8 bases and J by 0 bases, with 13 bases between. CDR3 sequence reads: CASYPGDATNEKLFF. CDR3 bases: TGTGCCAGTTACCCAGGGGATGCAACTAATGAAAAACTGTTTTTT. The entire variable domain, with the rest obtained from reference TRBV19 and TRBJ1-4, is as follows: DGGITQSPKYLFRKEGQNVTLSCEQNLNHDAMYWYRQDPGQGLRLIYYSQIVNDFQKGDIAEGYSVSREKKESFPLTVTSAQKNPTAFYLCASYPGDATNEKLFFGSGTQLSVL.

The chain employs TRBV4-2 and TRBJ2-1; 9 positions match TRBD2. The CDR3 length is 17 residues. Germline trimming cut 3 bases from V and 0 bases from J; bases unmatched to any gene: 6. CDR1 LGHNA and CDR2 YNFKEQ come from the germline V gene. CDR3 DNA: TGTGCCAGCAGCCACTTCCTTAGCGGGAGCTCCTACAATGAGCAGTTCTTC. It encodes CASSHFLSGSSYNEQFF.

This clone appeared a few times. The chain has TRBV13 and TRBJ1-5; 8 bases agree with TRBD1. This CDR3 is built from 14 residues. Germline CDR1 and CDR2: PRHDT and FYEKMQ (reference sequence). J gave up 7 bases and V 5 bases, and 7 bases lay outside the gene matches. The CDR3 here is CASSRTGPGQPQHF. In DNA form, the CDR3 reads TGTGCCAGCAGCAGGACAGGGCCTGGACAGCCCCAGCATTTT. The full variable domain, completed using reference TRBV13 and TRBJ1-5, is AAGVIQSPRHLIKEKRETATLKCYPIPRHDTVYWYQQGPGQDPQFLISFYEKMQSDKGSIPDRFSAQQFSDYHSELNMSSLELGDSALYFCASSRTGPGQPQHFGDGTRLSIL.

V usage is TRBV6-6 and J usage is TRBJ2-1; D is possibly TRBD1 (5 bases). V was pared by 5 bases and J by 2 bases, with 13 bases between. Germline CDR1 MNHNY, CDR2 SVGAGI (reference sequence). This CDR3 is built from 15 residues. CDR3 nucleotides: TGTGCCAGCAGTAGGGGCCTAGTCGCCTACAATGAGCAGTTCTTC. Translating it yields CASSRGLVAYNEQFF.

This clone has more than one count but fewer than ten. The chain couples TRBV5-4 to TRBJ1-1; a possible D gene is TRBD1 (5 bases). The ends were cut back, 0 bases at V and 6 bases at J, with 9 bases in the middle. Germline CDR1 SGHNT, CDR2 YYREEE (reference sequence). The CDR3 is made up of 13 amino acids. The CDR3 loop is CASSLAGGAEAFF. In DNA, the CDR3 is TGTGCCAGCAGCTTGGCGGGGGGGGCTGAAGCTTTCTTT.

This clone was detected only once. The V and J genes are TRBV25-1 and TRBJ1-2, with TRBD1 identical over 10 bases. With V trimmed by 2 bases and J by 4 bases, 4 bases remained unmatched. CDR1 is MGHDK, CDR2 SYGVNS, per germline. The CDR3 covers 15 residues. This chain's CDR3 is CASSEDRGPVYGYTF. The CDR3 DNA follows: TGTGCCAGCAGTGAAGACAGGGGGCCGGTCTATGGCTACACCTTC.

V is TRBV7-2 and J is TRBJ2-5, with D possibly being TRBD2 (5 bases). Germline CDR1 and CDR2: SGHTA and FQGNSA. The V end was cut by 7 bases, the J end by 5 bases, with 17 bases between. This CDR3 is 14 amino acids long. The CDR3 is CASTSNGVSETQYF. The CDR3 nucleotides are TGTGCCAGCACCTCAAACGGGGTTTCGGAGACCCAGTACTTC.

This clone turned up a few times. The V call is TRBV6-1, the J call TRBJ2-4; tentatively, D is TRBD2 (7 bases). V was shortened by 4 bases and J by 8 bases, with 18 bases between the two germline ends. CDR3 length: 15 residues. CDR1 and CDR2 from the germline V gene are MNHNS and SASEGT. CDR3 residues: CASSVGGGRNDIQYF. In nucleotides, the CDR3 is TGTGCCAGCAGTGTGGGCGGGGGCCGAAACGACATTCAGTACTTC.

The count of this clone is one. The rearrangement joins TRBV29-1 to TRBJ1-2; D possibly corresponds to TRBD1 (6 bases). Germline V gene sequence: CDR1 SQVTM, CDR2 ANQGSEA. The CDR3 has 12 residues. V lost 7 bases and J 4 bases, leaving 13 bases between the germline ends. CDR3 in amino acids: CSALQGTYGYTF. Written as DNA, the CDR3 is TGCAGCGCCCTACAGGGCACCTATGGCTACACCTTC.

This chain links TRBV9 with TRBJ1-2, with 7 bases matching TRBD1. From germline, CDR1 is SGDLS and CDR2 YYNGEE. This CDR3 spans 15 amino acids. With V trimmed by 3 bases and J by 1 base, 6 bases remained unmatched. The CDR3 DNA is TGTGCCAGCAGCGCCCTGGCAGGGGGTAACTATGGCTACACCTTC. It is translated as CASSALAGGNYGYTF.

Concerning this clone: Other DNA sequences in the sample encode the same CDR3. J is TRBJ1-1 and V is TRBV6-5; D is uncertain. From germline, CDR1 is MNHEY and CDR2 SVGAGI. There are 11 residues in the CDR3. Trimming took 5 bases from V and 1 from J, leaving 2 bases between them. Here the CDR3 reads CASSRNTEAFF. The CDR3 DNA sequence: TGTGCCAGCAGTCGGAACACTGAAGCTTTCTTT.

The chain recombines TRBV5-4 with TRBJ1-2, with TRBD1 matching over 9 bases. Losses at the gene ends were 0 bases for V and 6 bases for J; bases not matched to a gene: 6. The CDR3 sequence is 15 residues long. The germline V gene encodes CDR1 SGHNT and CDR2 YYREEE (reference sequence). The CDR3 region has the DNA TGTGCCAGCAGCTTGGATGGGACAGGGTCCGATGGCTACACCTTC. It encodes CASSLDGTGSDGYTF.

This chain connects TRBV25-1 to TRBJ1-1; D unclear. The germline V gene encodes CDR1 MGHDK and CDR2 SYGVNS. V was trimmed by 4 bases and J by 1 base, leaving 13 bases between them. This CDR3 is built from 15 residues. The CDR3 sequence: CASSGPSRGNTEAFF. The CDR3 nucleotides are TGTGCCAGCAGTGGTCCCTCCCGGGGGAACACTGAAGCTTTCTTT.

The chain carries TRBV19 and TRBJ1-1; 7 bases align to TRBD1. This CDR3 contains 14 residues. The junction had 8 bases not matched to a gene; V was cut back by 10 bases and J by 0 bases. The germline gives CDR1 LNHDA, CDR2 SQIVND (reference sequence). This CDR3 reads CATISGTVNTEAFF. In nucleotides, the CDR3 is TGTGCCACGATTTCCGGGACAGTGAACACTGAAGCTTTCTTT.

The sample holds a few counts of this clone. The CDR3 sequence: CASSDAWEGYTF. CDR3 nucleotides: TGTGCCAGCAGCGATGCCTGGGAGGGCTACACCTTC. This sequence joins TRBV11-2 and TRBJ1-2; no definite D call. Trimming took 5 bases from V and 8 from J, leaving 12 bases between them. CDR1 is SGHAT, CDR2 FQNNGV, per germline. The CDR3 is made up of 12 amino acids.

The chain employs TRBV5-1 and TRBJ2-5; D is perhaps TRBD1 (5 bases). The CDR3 covers 14 residues. CDR1 and CDR2 (germline): SGHRS, YFSETQ. The germline V and J ends were trimmed by 3 bases and 1 base, with 10 bases remaining between them. CDR3 loop: CASSWGGSQETQYF. The CDR3 coding sequence is TGCGCCAGCAGCTGGGGCGGCAGCCAAGAGACCCAGTACTTC. The full variable domain, with the rest looked up from reference TRBV5-1 and TRBJ2-5, is KAGVTQTPRYLIKTRGQQVTLSCSPISGHRSVSWYQQTPGQGLQFLFEYFSETQRNKGNFPGRFSGRQFSNSRSEMNVSTLELGDSALYLCASSWGGSQETQYFGPGTRLLVL.